This record concerns one T cell receptor beta chain sequence. The record originates from a study of cytomegalovirus exposure and HLA in healthy donors. Use of 60 Vbeta and 13 Jbeta primers characterized the PCR. TCRdb's copy holds only in-frame clones and misses some; the assay was immunoSEQ multiplex PCR. The data hold under 150,000 clones, with roughly four fifths observed a single time. This CDR3 is built from 16 residues. Germline CDR1 SGHTA, CDR2 FQGTGA. Trimming removed 1 base from V and 7 bases from J, with 17 bases in between. The chain is built from TRBV7-3 and TRBJ2-1; D remains ambiguous. The sequence was obtained from a male donor in good health and CMV-seropositive. The source material was PBMCs. The CDR3 spells CASSLNPTPHQNEQFF. In DNA form, the CDR3 reads TGTGCCAGCAGCTTAAACCCGACTCCCCACCAGAATGAGCAGTTCTTC.